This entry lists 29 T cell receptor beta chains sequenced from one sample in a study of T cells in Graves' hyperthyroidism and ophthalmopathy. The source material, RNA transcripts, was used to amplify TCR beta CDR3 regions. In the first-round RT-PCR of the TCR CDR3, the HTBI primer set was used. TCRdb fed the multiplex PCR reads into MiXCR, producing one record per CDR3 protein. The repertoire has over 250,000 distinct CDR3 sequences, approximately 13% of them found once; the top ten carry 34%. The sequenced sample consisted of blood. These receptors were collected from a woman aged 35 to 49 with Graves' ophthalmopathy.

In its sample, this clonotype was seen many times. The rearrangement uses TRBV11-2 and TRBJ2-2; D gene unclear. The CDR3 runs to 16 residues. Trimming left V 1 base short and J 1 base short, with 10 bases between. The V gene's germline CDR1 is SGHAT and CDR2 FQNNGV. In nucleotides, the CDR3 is TGTGCCAGCAGCTTAGGTCTGAAGGGGAACACCGGGGAGCTGTTTTTT. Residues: CASSLGLKGNTGELFF.

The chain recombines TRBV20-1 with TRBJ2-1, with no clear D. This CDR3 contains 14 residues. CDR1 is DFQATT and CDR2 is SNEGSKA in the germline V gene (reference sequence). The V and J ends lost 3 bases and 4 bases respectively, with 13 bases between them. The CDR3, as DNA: TGCAGTGCTAGTAGCCCCTGGGGATACAATGAGCAGTTCTTC. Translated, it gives CSASSPWGYNEQFF.

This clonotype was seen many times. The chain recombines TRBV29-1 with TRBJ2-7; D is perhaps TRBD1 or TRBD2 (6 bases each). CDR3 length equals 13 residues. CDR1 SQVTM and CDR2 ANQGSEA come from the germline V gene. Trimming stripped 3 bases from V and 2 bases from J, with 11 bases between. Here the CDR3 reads CSVDGGGAYEQYF. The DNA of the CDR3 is TGCAGCGTTGACGGGGGCGGCGCCTACGAGCAGTACTTC.

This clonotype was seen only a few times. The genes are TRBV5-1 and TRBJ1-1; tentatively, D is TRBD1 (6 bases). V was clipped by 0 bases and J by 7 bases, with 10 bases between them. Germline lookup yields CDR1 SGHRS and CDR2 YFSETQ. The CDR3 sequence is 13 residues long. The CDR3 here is CASSLGGGIEAFF. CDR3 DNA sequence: TGCGCCAGCAGCTTGGGCGGGGGCATTGAAGCTTTCTTT.

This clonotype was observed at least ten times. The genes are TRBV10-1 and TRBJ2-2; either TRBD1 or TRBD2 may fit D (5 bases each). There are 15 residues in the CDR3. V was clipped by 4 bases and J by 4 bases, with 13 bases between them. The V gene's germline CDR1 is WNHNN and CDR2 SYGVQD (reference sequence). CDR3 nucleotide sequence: TGCGCCAGCAGTGGGCCGGGACCCGGCACCGGGGAGCTGTTTTTT. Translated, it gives CASSGPGPGTGELFF.

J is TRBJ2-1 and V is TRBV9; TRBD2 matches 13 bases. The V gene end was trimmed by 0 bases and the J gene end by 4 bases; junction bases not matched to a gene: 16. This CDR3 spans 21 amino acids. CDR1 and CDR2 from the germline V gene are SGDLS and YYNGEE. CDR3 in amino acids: CASSVGLRTSGRASFYNEQFF. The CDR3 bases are TGTGCCAGCAGCGTAGGTCTAAGAACTAGCGGGAGGGCCAGTTTTTACAATGAGCAGTTCTTC.

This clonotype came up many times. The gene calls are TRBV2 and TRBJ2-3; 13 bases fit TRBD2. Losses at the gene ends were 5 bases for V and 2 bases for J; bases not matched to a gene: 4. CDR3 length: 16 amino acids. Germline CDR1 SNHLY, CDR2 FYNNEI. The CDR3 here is CASSPGTSGITDTQYF. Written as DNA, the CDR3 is TGTGCCAGCAGTCCCGGGACTAGCGGGATCACAGATACGCAGTATTTT.

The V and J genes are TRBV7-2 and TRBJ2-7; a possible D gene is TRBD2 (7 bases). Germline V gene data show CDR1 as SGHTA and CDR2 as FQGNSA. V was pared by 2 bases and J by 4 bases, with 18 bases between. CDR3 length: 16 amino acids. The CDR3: CASSLLGGGARYEQYF. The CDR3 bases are TGTGCCAGCAGCTTACTCGGTGGGGGGGCCAGGTACGAGCAGTACTTC. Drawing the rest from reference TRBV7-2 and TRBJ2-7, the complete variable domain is GAGVSQSPSNKVTEKGKDVELRCDPISGHTALYWYRQSLGQGLEFLIYFQGNSAPDKSGLPSDRFSAERTGGSVSTLTIQRTQQEDSAVYLCASSLLGGGARYEQYFGPGTRLTVT.

The CDR3 nucleotides read TGTGCCAGCGCCGACCCCTACAGGGGGTCCACTGAAGCTTTCTTT. This sequence encodes CASADPYRGSTEAFF. V is TRBV14 and J is TRBJ1-1; 8 bases are shared with TRBD1. With 8 bases clipped from V and 4 bases from J, the junction kept 12 bases outside the gene matches. The CDR3 is made up of 15 amino acids. Per the germline V gene, CDR1 is SGHDN and CDR2 is FVKESK.

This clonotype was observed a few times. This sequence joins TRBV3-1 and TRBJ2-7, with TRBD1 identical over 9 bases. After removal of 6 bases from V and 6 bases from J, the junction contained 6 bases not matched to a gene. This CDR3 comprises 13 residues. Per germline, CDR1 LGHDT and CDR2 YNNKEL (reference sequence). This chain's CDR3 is CASRGTGFFEQYF. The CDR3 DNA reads TGTGCCAGCAGGGGGACAGGGTTTTTCGAGCAGTACTTC.

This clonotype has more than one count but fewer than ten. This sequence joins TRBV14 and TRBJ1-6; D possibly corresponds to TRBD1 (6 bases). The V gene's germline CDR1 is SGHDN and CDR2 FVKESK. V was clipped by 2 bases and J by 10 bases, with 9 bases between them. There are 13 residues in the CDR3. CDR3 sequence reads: CASSQQGWSPLHF. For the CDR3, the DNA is TGTGCCAGCAGCCAACAGGGGTGGTCACCCCTCCACTTT.

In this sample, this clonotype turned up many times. The CDR3 spells CATSFGEGPEAFF. CDR3 sequence (DNA): TGTGCCACCAGCTTTGGGGAGGGACCAGAAGCTTTCTTT. The chain links TRBV15 to TRBJ1-1; tentative D call: TRBD1 (5 bases). V shed 5 bases and J shed 8 bases, with 15 bases lying between them. CDR1 is LNHNV, CDR2 YYDKDF, per germline (reference sequence). This CDR3 is 13 amino acids long. Complete variable domain (other parts from reference TRBV15 and TRBJ1-1): DAMVIQNPRYQVTQFGKPVTLSCSQTLNHNVMYWYQQKSSQAPKLLFHYYDKDFNNEADTPDNFQSRRPNTSFCFLDIRSPGLGDTAMYLCATSFGEGPEAFFGQGTRLTVV.

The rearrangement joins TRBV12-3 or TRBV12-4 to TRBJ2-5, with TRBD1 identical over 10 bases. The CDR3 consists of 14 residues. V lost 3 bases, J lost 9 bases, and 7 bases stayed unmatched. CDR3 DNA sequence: TGTGCCAGCAGTTTGCGGGACAGGGGTTTATCCCAGTACTTC. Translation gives CASSLRDRGLSQYF.

Here the CDR3 reads CASSIAGGDAKNIQYF. The CDR3 nucleotides are TGTGCCAGTAGTATAGCAGGGGGCGATGCCAAAAACATTCAGTACTTC. This sequence joins TRBV19 and TRBJ2-4, with 8 bases matching TRBD1. CDR3 length: 16 amino acids. The ends lost 1 base at V and 1 base at J; junction bases unmatched: 3. Germline V gene data show CDR1 as LNHDA and CDR2 as SQIVND (reference sequence).

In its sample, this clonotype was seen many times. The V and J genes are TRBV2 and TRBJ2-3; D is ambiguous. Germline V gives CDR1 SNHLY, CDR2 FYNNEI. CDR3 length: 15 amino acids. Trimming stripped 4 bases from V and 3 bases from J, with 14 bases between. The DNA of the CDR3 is TGTGCCAGCAGTGCGAGACACGGGTTGACAGATACGCAGTATTTT. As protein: CASSARHGLTDTQYF.

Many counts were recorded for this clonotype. CDR3 DNA sequence: TGTGCCAGCAGTGGCTCCCTAGCGGGAAGTTACGAGCAGTACTTC. Protein sequence: CASSGSLAGSYEQYF. The V call is TRBV6-1, the J call TRBJ2-7, with 9 bases aligning to TRBD2. The germline CDR1 and CDR2 sequences are MNHNS and SASEGT. The trim removed 4 bases at V and 4 bases at J, leaving 8 bases unmatched. The CDR3 spans 15 residues.

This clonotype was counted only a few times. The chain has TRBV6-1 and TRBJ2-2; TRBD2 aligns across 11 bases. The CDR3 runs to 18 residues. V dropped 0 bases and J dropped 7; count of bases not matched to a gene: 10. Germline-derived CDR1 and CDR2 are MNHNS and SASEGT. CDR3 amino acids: CASSEALAGGRKVGELFF. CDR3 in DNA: TGTGCCAGCAGTGAAGCTCTAGCGGGAGGCCGGAAGGTCGGGGAGCTGTTTTTT.

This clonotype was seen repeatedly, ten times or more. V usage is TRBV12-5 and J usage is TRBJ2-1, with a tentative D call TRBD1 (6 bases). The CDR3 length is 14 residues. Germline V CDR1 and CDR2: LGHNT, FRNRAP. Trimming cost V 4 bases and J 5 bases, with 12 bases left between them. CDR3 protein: CASGSGQTNNEQFF. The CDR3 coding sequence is TGTGCTAGTGGTTCAGGACAGACCAACAATGAGCAGTTCTTC.

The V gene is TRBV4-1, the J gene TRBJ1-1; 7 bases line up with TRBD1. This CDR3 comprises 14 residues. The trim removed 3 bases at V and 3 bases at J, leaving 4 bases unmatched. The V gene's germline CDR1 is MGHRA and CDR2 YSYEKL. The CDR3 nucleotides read TGCGCCAGCAGCCATGTACAGGGGTACACTGAAGCTTTCTTT. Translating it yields CASSHVQGYTEAFF.

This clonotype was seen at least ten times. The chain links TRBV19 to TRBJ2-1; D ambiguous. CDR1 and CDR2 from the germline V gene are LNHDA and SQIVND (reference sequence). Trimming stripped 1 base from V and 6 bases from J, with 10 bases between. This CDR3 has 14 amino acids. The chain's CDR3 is CASSIVASVNEQFF. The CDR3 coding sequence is TGTGCCAGTAGTATAGTAGCTTCTGTCAATGAGCAGTTCTTC.

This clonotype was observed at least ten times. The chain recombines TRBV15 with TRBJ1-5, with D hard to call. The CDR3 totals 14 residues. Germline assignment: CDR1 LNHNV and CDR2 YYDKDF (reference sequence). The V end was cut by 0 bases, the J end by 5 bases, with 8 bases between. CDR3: CATSRDIRDQPQHF. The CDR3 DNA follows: TGTGCCACCAGCAGAGATATACGGGATCAGCCCCAGCATTTT.

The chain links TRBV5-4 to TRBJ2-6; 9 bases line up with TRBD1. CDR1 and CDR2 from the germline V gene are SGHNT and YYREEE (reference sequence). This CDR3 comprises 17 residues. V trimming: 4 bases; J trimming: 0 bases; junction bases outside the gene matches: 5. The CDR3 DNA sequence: TGTGCCAGCAGCGGTAGACAGGGGGGCTCTGGGGCCAACGTCCTGACTTTC. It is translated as CASSGRQGGSGANVLTF.

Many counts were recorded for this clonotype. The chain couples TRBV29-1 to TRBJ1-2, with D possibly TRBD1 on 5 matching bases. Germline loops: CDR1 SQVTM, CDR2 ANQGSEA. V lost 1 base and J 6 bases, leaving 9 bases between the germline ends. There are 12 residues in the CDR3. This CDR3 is CSVEARDDGYTF. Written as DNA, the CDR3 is TGCAGCGTTGAAGCCAGGGATGATGGCTACACCTTC.

For the CDR3, the DNA is TGTGCCAGCAGTGCCGGGACAGGGGATTACGGCCTGTTTTTT. Translated: CASSAGTGDYGLFF. V and J are TRBV12-3 or TRBV12-4 and TRBJ2-2, with 10 bases fitting TRBD1. V gave up 5 bases and J gave up 14 bases; unmatched junction bases: 11. CDR3 length equals 14 residues.

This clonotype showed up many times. CDR3 in amino acids: CATSRERNRDYEQYF. The CDR3 region has the DNA TGTGCCACCAGCAGAGAAAGAAACAGGGACTACGAGCAGTACTTC. This chain uses TRBV15 with TRBJ2-7; D is perhaps TRBD1 (6 bases). Germline V gene sequence: CDR1 LNHNV, CDR2 YYDKDF (reference sequence). CDR3 length: 15 residues. V dropped 0 bases and J dropped 3 bases, with 12 bases sitting between them.

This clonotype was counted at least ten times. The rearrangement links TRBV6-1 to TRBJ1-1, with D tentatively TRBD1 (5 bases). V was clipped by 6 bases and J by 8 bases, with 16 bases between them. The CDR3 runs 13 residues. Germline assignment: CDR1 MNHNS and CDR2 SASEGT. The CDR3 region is CASRATAGLEAFF. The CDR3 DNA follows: TGTGCCAGCAGAGCGACAGCAGGCCTAGAAGCTTTCTTT.

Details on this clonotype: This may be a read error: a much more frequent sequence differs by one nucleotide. The CDR3 loop reads CASSRPGREGLNEQDF. CDR3 nucleotides: TGTGCCAGCTCACGCCCTGGGCGGGAGGGCCTCAACGAGCAGGACTTC. The rearrangement uses TRBV18 and TRBJ2-7; 9 positions match TRBD2. This CDR3 spans 16 amino acids. CDR1 is KGHSH and CDR2 is LQKENI in the germline V gene.

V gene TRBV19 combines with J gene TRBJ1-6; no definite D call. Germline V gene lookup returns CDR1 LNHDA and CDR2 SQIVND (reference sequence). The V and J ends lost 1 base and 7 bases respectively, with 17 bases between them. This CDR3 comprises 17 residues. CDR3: CASSIGAAGRANSPLHF. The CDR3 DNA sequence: TGTGCCAGTAGTATAGGCGCAGCCGGGAGAGCAAATTCACCCCTCCACTTT.

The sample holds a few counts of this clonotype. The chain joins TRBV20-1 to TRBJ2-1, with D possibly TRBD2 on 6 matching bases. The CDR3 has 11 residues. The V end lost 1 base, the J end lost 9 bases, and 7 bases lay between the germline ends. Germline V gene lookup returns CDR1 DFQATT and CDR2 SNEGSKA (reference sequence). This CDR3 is CSARASAEQFF. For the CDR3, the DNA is TGCAGTGCTAGAGCTAGCGCTGAGCAGTTCTTC.